This is a list of T cell receptor beta chains from one sample in a study of shared clonotypes between healthy human individuals. Produced via immunoSEQ multiplex PCR; TCRdb's table is partial and in-frame only. The repertoire holds roughly 2.6 million clones, with approximately 90% as singletons. The sequenced sample was naive CD4+ T cells sorted from blood. These receptors came from a man younger than 35 in good health. The CDR3 runs from the conserved cysteine through the conserved F or W. A D gene is named only where the DNA matches it firmly. Size is stated for part of the rows, as once, few or many counts, or as a class when the clone is expanded.

J: TRBJ2-7; V: TRBV5-4; D: NA; size: NA; DNA: TGTGCCAGCAGCTCGGAGCAGCCCAAGTGGGAGCAGTACTTC; CDR3: CASSSEQPKWEQYF
J: TRBJ2-3; V: TRBV20-1; D: NA; size: once; DNA: TGCAGTGCCCGGAAGGTCGATACGCAGTATTTT; CDR3: CSARKVDTQYF
J: TRBJ2-5; V: TRBV30; D: NA; size: NA; DNA: TGTGCCTGGAGTGAAGGGCGGGAGACCCAGTACTTC; CDR3: CAWSEGRETQYF
J: TRBJ2-7; V: TRBV7-3; D: TRBD1; size: NA; DNA: TGTGCCAGCAGCTGGGACAGGGGGCGCGAGCAGTACTTC; CDR3: CASSWDRGREQYF
J: TRBJ2-7; V: TRBV19; D: NA; size: NA; DNA: TGTGCCAGTAGTAAGGGAGAGTGGGCTTGGTCCTACGAGCAGTACTTC; CDR3: CASSKGEWAWSYEQYF
J: TRBJ1-3; V: TRBV9; D: TRBD1; size: NA; DNA: TGTGCCAGCAGCGACCGACAGGGAATTGGAAACACCATATATTTT; CDR3: CASSDRQGIGNTIYF
J: TRBJ2-7; V: TRBV5-4; D: NA; size: NA; DNA: TGTGCCAGCAGCTCGTTCGGGAGCCGGAACCACGAGCAGTACTTC; CDR3: CASSSFGSRNHEQYF
J: TRBJ1-1; V: TRBV6-1; D: NA; size: NA; DNA: TGTGCCAGCAGTAACCAGGGATTCTCTGAAGCTTTCTTT; CDR3: CASSNQGFSEAFF
J: TRBJ2-7; V: TRBV6-1; D: NA; size: NA; DNA: TGTGCCAGCAGGGCAGGCCCTGGCGAGCAGTACTTC; CDR3: CASRAGPGEQYF
J: TRBJ2-3; V: TRBV4-2; D: NA; size: NA; DNA: TGTGCCAGCAGCCAAGTGAGCCCTTCTAGCACAGATACGCAGTATTTT; CDR3: CASSQVSPSSTDTQYF
J: TRBJ2-5; V: TRBV5-4; D: TRBD1; size: once; DNA: TGTGCCAGCAGCTTGACGACAGGGTGGGAGACCCAGTACTTC; CDR3: CASSLTTGWETQYF
J: TRBJ1-2; V: TRBV19; D: NA; size: NA; DNA: TGTGCCAGTAGTCCCACCGAGCTGGGGGTAGAGGGCTACACCTTC; CDR3: CASSPTELGVEGYTF
J: TRBJ1-3; V: TRBV23-1; D: NA; size: NA; DNA: TGCGCCAGCAGGTCTGCTCGGGACTCTGGAAACACCATATATTTT; CDR3: CASRSARDSGNTIYF
J: TRBJ1-4; V: TRBV30; D: NA; size: NA; DNA: TGTGCCTGGAGCTTACGTTCGAATGAAAAACTGTTTTTT; CDR3: CAWSLRSNEKLFF
J: TRBJ1-1; V: TRBV19; D: NA; size: once; DNA: TGTGCCAGTAGACGACAGTTGAACACTGAAGCTTTCTTT; CDR3: CASRRQLNTEAFF
J: TRBJ2-7; V: TRBV6-5; D: NA; size: NA; DNA: TGTGCCAGCAGTTCCACTCTGGGACCTACCTACGAGCAGTACTTC; CDR3: CASSSTLGPTYEQYF
J: TRBJ2-2; V: TRBV2; D: NA; size: NA; DNA: TGTGCCAGCAGTGCGGCGAGAAAGGAGGGCGGGGAGCTGTTTTTT; CDR3: CASSAARKEGGELFF
J: TRBJ1-6; V: TRBV5-6; D: TRBD1; size: NA; DNA: TGTGCCAGCAGTACAGGGGTTGGTTCACCCCTCCACTTT; CDR3: CASSTGVGSPLHF
J: TRBJ1-1; V: TRBV19; D: TRBD1; size: NA; DNA: TGTGCCAGTAGTAATCGGGGTAGGACAGGGGGTACTGAAGCTTTCTTT; CDR3: CASSNRGRTGGTEAFF